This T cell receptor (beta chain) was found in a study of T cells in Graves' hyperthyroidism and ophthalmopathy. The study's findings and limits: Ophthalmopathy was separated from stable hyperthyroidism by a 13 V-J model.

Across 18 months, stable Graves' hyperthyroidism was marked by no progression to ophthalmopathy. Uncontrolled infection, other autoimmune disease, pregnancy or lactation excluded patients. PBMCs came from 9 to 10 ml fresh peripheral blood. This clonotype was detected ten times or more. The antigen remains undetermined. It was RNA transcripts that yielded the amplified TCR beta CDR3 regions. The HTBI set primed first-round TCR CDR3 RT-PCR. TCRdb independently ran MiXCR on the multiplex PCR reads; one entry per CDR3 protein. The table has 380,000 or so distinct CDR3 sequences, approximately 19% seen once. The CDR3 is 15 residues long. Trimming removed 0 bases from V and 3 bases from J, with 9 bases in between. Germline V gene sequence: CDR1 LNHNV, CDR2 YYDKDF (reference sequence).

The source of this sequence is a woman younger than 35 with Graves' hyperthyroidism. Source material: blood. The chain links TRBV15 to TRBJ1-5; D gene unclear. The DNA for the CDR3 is TGTGCCACCAGCAGAGAGAGGAACCCCAATCAGCCCCAGCATTTT. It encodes CATSRERNPNQPQHF.